This T cell receptor (beta chain) was retrieved from a study of response to subunit inactivated influenza vaccine. Germline lookup yields CDR1 ENHRY and CDR2 SYGVKD. The J segment lost 0 bases and the V segment lost 4 bases, leaving 5 bases of the junction unmatched. The CDR3 totals 15 residues. MiXCR was run by TCRdb on the RT-PCR reads, yielding one entry per CDR3 protein. The repertoire consists of 650,000 to 800,000 distinct CDR3 sequences, with about 14% occurring once and the leading ten covering 5.5% to 7%. To note about this clonotype: As yet, its antigen is unknown.

Study observations and caveats: With each seasonal influenza vaccination, the authors suggested, few new T cells are recruited.

This clonotype was obtained from a man aged 50 to 60 who received an inactivated influenza vaccine. Sequenced material: PBMCs from blood, taken less than 15 days before vaccination. This chain links TRBV10-3 with TRBJ1-1; 7 positions match TRBD1. In nucleotides, the CDR3 is TGTGCCATCAGTGGGGCGACAGGGCTGAACACTGAAGCTTTCTTT. This encodes CAISGATGLNTEAFF.